This T cell receptor (beta chain) was profiled in a study of blood T cell repertoires in COVID-19. Study summary: Samples representing acute and convalescent COVID-19 were sourced from the United States, Italy and Spain. From T cells, B-cell-depleted T cells, or PBMCs came the material, which was cDNA or gDNA.

Adults between roughly 18 and 95 years of age took part from 20 to 25 US areas. Germline CDR1 is SQVTM and CDR2 is ANQGSEA. This CDR3 comprises 13 residues. J was trimmed by 0 bases and V by 6 bases; bases with no gene match: 2. This table comes from immunoSEQ multiplex PCR, and its TCRdb copy is limited to in-frame clones, with some not included. The sample has about 270,000 clones; about 89% are singletons. The gene calls are TRBV29-1 and TRBJ2-7; the match to TRBD1 covers 10 bases. This sequence originates from a young woman who had recovered from COVID-19. Sequenced material: PBMCs or T cells enriched from blood (not recorded which). CDR3 loop: CSVGTGDSYEQYF. CDR3 sequence (DNA): TGCAGCGTAGGGACAGGGGACTCCTACGAGCAGTACTTC.